Each of the 30 T cell receptor beta chains below was sequenced from the same sample in a study of CD8+CD57+ T cells in acquired aplastic anemia. CDR3 and TCR beta VDJ profiling relied on a genomic DNA template. Via MiXCR, TCRdb re-called the reads, giving one row per CDR3 protein. This sample has 250,000 to 300,000 distinct CDR3 sequences; 45% to 65% occur once, and the top ten carry 7% to 9%. The material sequenced was sorted CD4+, CD8+, or CD8+CD57+ T cells (not recorded which) from PBMCs. The receptors were gathered from a human donor with severe aplastic anemia or a healthy control (not recorded which).

About this clonotype itself: Given a much more abundant clone one base away, this may be a read error. The CDR3 DNA follows: TGTGCCAGCAGCTTGGCCAGGGGTGGTGGCTGCACCTTC. Translated, it gives CASSLARGGGCTF. The chain employs TRBV5-6 and TRBJ1-2; a possible D gene is TRBD1 (6 bases). The CDR3 is 13 residues long. Germline lookup yields CDR1 SGHDT and CDR2 YYEEEE.

This chain joins TRBV27 and TRBJ1-2, with D perhaps matching TRBD1 (5 bases). V lost 4 bases to trimming and J lost 5 bases, with 20 bases between them. Looked up from germline, CDR1 is MNHEY and CDR2 is SMNVEV (reference sequence). The CDR3 runs 16 residues. The CDR3 loop is CASSSAPTAYNYGYTF. CDR3 nucleotide sequence: TGTGCCAGCAGTTCTGCTCCGACAGCATATAATTATGGCTACACCTTC.

This clonotype has only a few counts. The V gene is TRBV19, the J gene TRBJ1-1; D gene uncertain. This CDR3 is built from 15 residues. The germline CDR1 and CDR2 sequences are LNHDA and SQIVND (reference sequence). Trimming pared 0 bases from V and 3 bases from J, leaving 11 bases between. As DNA, the CDR3 is TGTGCCAGTAGTATAGATCGGAGCGGTTACACTGAAGCTTTCTTT. Translating it yields CASSIDRSGYTEAFF. Drawing the rest from reference TRBV19 and TRBJ1-1, the complete variable domain is DGGITQSPKYLFRKEGQNVTLSCEQNLNHDAMYWYRQDPGQGLRLIYYSQIVNDFQKGDIAEGYSVSREKKESFPLTVTSAQKNPTAFYLCASSIDRSGYTEAFFGQGTRLTVV.

In regard to this clonotype: Since a much larger clone is just one base distant, this may be a read error. V gene TRBV6-2 or TRBV6-3 combines with J gene TRBJ2-3; 10 bases fit TRBD2. The CDR3 loop spans 15 amino acids. The germline V gene has CDR1 MNHEY and CDR2 SVGEGT. The CDR3 region is CASRSSGGVEDTPYF. For the CDR3, the DNA is TGTGCCAGCAGATCTAGCGGGGGTGTCGAAGATACGCCGTATTTT.

V gene TRBV2 combines with J gene TRBJ1-1; D possibly corresponds to TRBD1 (6 bases). The V gene lost 3 bases and the J gene lost 1 base, with 15 bases spanning the gap. This CDR3 has 16 amino acids. Germline CDR1 is SNHLY and CDR2 is FYNNEI. The CDR3 coding sequence is TGTGCCAGCAGTGACCCCGCACAGGGTTGGAACACTGAAGCTTTCTTT. Translating gives CASSDPAQGWNTEAFF.

Details on this clonotype: This sequence may be a read error, since a much larger clone differs from it by one base. J is TRBJ2-2 and V is TRBV11-3; 7 nucleotides align to TRBD2. There are 11 residues in the CDR3. Trimming removed 5 bases from V and 13 bases from J; junction bases left unmatched: 4. Germline V gene sequence: CDR1 SGHNT, CDR2 YENEEA. Written as DNA, the CDR3 is TGTGCCAGCAGCCTGGGGAGGGGGCTGTTTTTT. Amino acid sequence: CASSLGRGLFF.

The chain carries TRBV20-1 and TRBJ1-1; 8 nucleotides agree with TRBD1. From germline, CDR1 is DFQATT and CDR2 SNEGSKA (reference sequence). The CDR3 extends over 15 amino acids. The ends lost 6 bases at V and 1 base at J; junction bases unmatched: 10. This CDR3 reads CSATSDRGRNTEAFF. The CDR3, as DNA: TGCAGTGCAACCTCAGACAGGGGAAGGAACACTGAAGCTTTCTTT.

The J gene is TRBJ2-1, the V gene TRBV9, with a possible D match to TRBD2 (5 bases). Germline loops: CDR1 SGDLS, CDR2 YYNGEE. CDR3 length: 15 amino acids. Deletions cut 0 bases from V and 3 bases from J, with 10 bases between. The CDR3 sequence is CASSVVAGYYNEQFF. In DNA form, the CDR3 reads TGTGCCAGCAGCGTAGTGGCGGGTTACTACAATGAGCAGTTCTTC.

V and J are TRBV7-3 and TRBJ2-7; 9 bases agree with TRBD1. CDR3 length: 14 residues. The trim removed 5 bases at V and 6 bases at J, leaving 8 bases unmatched. Germline CDR1 and CDR2: SGHTA and FQGTGA. The chain's CDR3 is CASSADNRGREQYF. The CDR3 nucleotides are TGTGCCAGCAGCGCGGATAACAGGGGGCGCGAGCAGTACTTC.

This clonotype appeared once. Germline and junction disagree at one end, which may indicate a read error. The V call is TRBV20-1, the J call TRBJ2-5; D not certain. This CDR3 has 10 amino acids. The V gene's germline CDR1 is DFQATT and CDR2 SNEGSKA (reference sequence). CDR3 in amino acids: CSAREETLYF. CDR3 in DNA: TGCAGTGCTAGAGAAGAGACCCTGTACTTC.

In nucleotides, the CDR3 is TGTGCCAGCAGTTTTAGGAGGATCTATGGCTACACCTTC. As protein: CASSFRRIYGYTF. This chain joins TRBV28 and TRBJ1-2, with D hard to call. Germline-derived CDR1 and CDR2 are MDHEN and SYDVKM. This CDR3 is 13 amino acids long. V lost 3 bases to trimming and J lost 4 bases, with 9 bases between them.

In this sample, this clonotype turned up many times. Here the CDR3 reads CASSIESSAGELFF. The DNA for the CDR3 is TGTGCCAGTAGTATAGAGTCTAGCGCCGGGGAGCTGTTTTTT. The V gene is TRBV19, the J gene TRBJ2-2; the D gene is possibly TRBD2 (6 bases). The germline V and J ends were trimmed by 0 bases and 6 bases, with 8 bases remaining between them. The CDR3 has 14 amino acids. The germline gives CDR1 LNHDA, CDR2 SQIVND (reference sequence).

DNA of the CDR3: TGTGCCAGCACCCTCCTGGCTGAGACCCAGTACTTC. This sequence encodes CASTLLAETQYF. The rearrangement links TRBV7-8 to TRBJ2-5, with D uncertain. Germline V gene data show CDR1 as SGHVS and CDR2 as FQNEAQ. V gave up 7 bases and J gave up 5 bases, with 11 bases separating them. This CDR3 is built from 12 residues.

This chain connects TRBV10-3 to TRBJ1-6, with a possible D match to TRBD1 (5 bases). Per the germline V gene, CDR1 is ENHRY and CDR2 is SYGVKD. With 8 bases removed from V and 0 bases from J, the gap between germline ends came to 11 bases. This CDR3 has 15 residues. The CDR3 sequence: CAIAEDISYNSPLHF. CDR3 in DNA: TGTGCCATCGCCGAGGACATCTCCTATAATTCACCCCTCCACTTT.

This chain's CDR3 is CSARKPGQRNSPLHF. As DNA, the CDR3 is TGCAGTGCTAGGAAACCGGGACAGAGAAATTCACCCCTCCACTTT. This sequence joins TRBV20-1 and TRBJ1-6; 7 nucleotides match TRBD1. Germline V CDR1 and CDR2: DFQATT, SNEGSKA (reference sequence). The CDR3 has 15 residues. The ends lost 3 bases at V and 7 bases at J; junction bases unmatched: 9.

This clonotype came up many times. V and J are TRBV7-9 and TRBJ1-1, with a tentative D call TRBD1 (5 bases). Deletions cut 4 bases from V and 0 bases from J, with 18 bases between. The CDR3 is 17 residues long. Germline assignment: CDR1 SEHNR and CDR2 FQNEAQ (reference sequence). The CDR3: CASSSTGLWSMNTEAFF. For the CDR3, the DNA is TGTGCCAGCAGCTCGACGGGACTGTGGTCCATGAACACTGAAGCTTTCTTT. Complete variable domain (other parts from reference TRBV7-9 and TRBJ1-1): DTGVSQNPRHKITKRGQNVTFRCDPISEHNRLYWYRQTLGQGPEFLTYFQNEAQLEKSRLLSDRFSAERPKGSFSTLEIQRTEQGDSAMYLCASSSTGLWSMNTEAFFGQGTRLTVV.

As concerns this clonotype: One end of the junction does not line up with germline, which may come from a read error. This chain links TRBV7-2 with TRBJ2-5, with 11 bases aligning to TRBD1. This CDR3 contains 16 residues. CDR1 and CDR2 from the germline V gene are SGHTA and FQGNSA. CDR3 loop: CASRTGTGGEGETQHF. CDR3 in DNA: TGTGCCAGCAGAACCGGGACAGGGGGGGAAGGAGAGACCCAGCACTTC.

This clonotype occurred a few times. Germline is not matched at one junction end, which may reflect a read error. V and J are TRBV12-3 or TRBV12-4 and TRBJ1-1, with D hard to call. This CDR3 has 11 residues. DNA of the CDR3: TGTGCCAGCAGCTTCTACACTGAAGCCTTCTTT. Its protein product is CASSFYTEAFF.

In its sample, this clonotype was seen a few times. The CDR3 here is CASSLGVESTQYF. Here the CDR3 DNA reads TGTGCCAGCAGCTTAGGGGTCGAGAGTACGCAGTATTTT. The rearrangement links TRBV7-2 to TRBJ2-3; D remains unclear. Germline loops: CDR1 SGHTA, CDR2 FQGNSA. Trimming left V 1 base short and J 8 bases short, with 10 bases between. This CDR3 is built from 13 residues. The entire variable domain, with the rest obtained from reference TRBV7-2 and TRBJ2-3, is as follows: GAGVSQSPSNKVTEKGKDVELRCDPISGHTALYWYRQSLGQGLEFLIYFQGNSAPDKSGLPSDRFSAERTGGSVSTLTIQRTQQEDSAVYLCASSLGVESTQYFGPGTRLTVL.

In its sample, this clonotype was seen many times. The chain links TRBV2 to TRBJ1-2, with D perhaps TRBD1 (6 bases). Per germline, CDR1 SNHLY and CDR2 FYNNEI. CDR3 length: 15 residues. Between the trimmed V and J ends, which lost 6 bases and 1 base, there was a span of 15 bases. The CDR3 spells CASRRGAGDNYGYTF. For the CDR3, the DNA is TGTGCCAGCAGGAGGGGGGCAGGAGATAACTATGGCTACACCTTC.

About this clonotype itself: The junction and the germline gene differ at one end; a read error may be behind it. The V call is TRBV5-1, the J call TRBJ1-2, with D possibly being TRBD1 (5 bases). CDR1 and CDR2 (germline): SGHRS, YFSETQ. The CDR3 is 15 amino acids. The CDR3 coding sequence is TGCGCCAGCAGCCCCACTGACACGGGACTCTATCGCTACACCTTC. This sequence encodes CASSPTDTGLYRYTF.

This clonotype was seen only once. The gene calls are TRBV7-8 and TRBJ2-3; D is perhaps TRBD2 (5 bases). The germline V gene has CDR1 SGHVS and CDR2 FQNEAQ. Trimming removed 5 bases from V and 4 bases from J, with 19 bases in between. The CDR3 is 16 amino acids. CDR3 sequence (DNA): TGTGCCAGCAGCCCCTACACTTCTAGTAGCGCAGATACGCAGTATTTT. It yields the protein CASSPYTSSSADTQYF.

The V gene is TRBV29-1, the J gene TRBJ2-5; 10 bases match TRBD1. With V trimmed by 2 bases and J by 7 bases, 7 bases remained unmatched. Germline V gene data show CDR1 as SQVTM and CDR2 as ANQGSEA. The CDR3 has 14 residues. The CDR3 reads CSVEPDRGRGTQYF. The DNA of the CDR3 is TGCAGCGTTGAACCCGACAGGGGGCGGGGGACCCAGTACTTC.

The V and J genes are TRBV9 and TRBJ2-1; 12 bases line up with TRBD2. The CDR3 contains 16 residues. V shed 4 bases and J 6 bases; nucleotides not matched to a gene: 8. CDR1 and CDR2 (germline): SGDLS, YYNGEE. CDR3 nucleotides: TGTGCCAGCAGCAAATTTTCTAGCGGGAGGGCCAATGAGCAGTTCTTC. Residues: CASSKFSSGRANEQFF.

The chain carries TRBV7-6 and TRBJ2-7; no clear D gene. Germline V CDR1 and CDR2: SGHVS, FNYEAQ. Trimming left V 5 bases short and J 3 bases short, with 8 bases between. The length of the CDR3 is 12 residues. CDR3 protein: CASSLSFYEQYF. For the CDR3, the DNA is TGTGCCAGCAGCCTGAGCTTCTACGAGCAGTACTTC.

This chain uses TRBV3-1 with TRBJ1-3, with D tentatively TRBD1 (5 bases). The V and J ends lost 1 base and 4 bases respectively, with 20 bases between them. Germline CDR1 LGHDT, CDR2 YNNKEL (reference sequence). The CDR3 consists of 18 residues. CDR3 bases: TGTGCCAGCAGCCAAGCCTCAGGGTTGGTTTTGATAGGAAACACCATATATTTT. This encodes CASSQASGLVLIGNTIYF.

This clonotype occurred once. A much larger clone is a single base away; this may be a read error. The chain links TRBV19 to TRBJ2-4, with TRBD1 identical over 7 bases. This CDR3 has 13 residues. Germline V lookup: CDR1 LNHDA, CDR2 SQIVND (reference sequence). CDR3 loop: CASRKDRLDIRYF. The CDR3 DNA sequence: TGTGCCAGTAGAAAGGACAGGCTAGACATTCGGTACTTC.

The V call is TRBV7-6, the J call TRBJ2-7, with TRBD1 identical over 7 bases. The J call could be wrong; TRBJ2-5 is a better fit for the DNA end. The CDR3 covers 16 residues. Germline V CDR1 and CDR2: SGHVS, FNYEAQ. The CDR3 here is CASSLALQGEGETQYF. In DNA, the CDR3 is TGTGCCAGCAGCTTAGCGCTTCAGGGGGAAGGAGAGACCCAGTACTTC.

The rearrangement joins TRBV20-1 to TRBJ1-2; D gene unclear. The germline V gene has CDR1 DFQATT and CDR2 SNEGSKA (reference sequence). The length of the CDR3 is 11 residues. Deletions cut 5 bases from V and 8 bases from J, with 12 bases between. The CDR3 is CSAGRIDGYTF. CDR3 DNA: TGCAGTGCTGGACGGATCGACGGCTACACCTTC.

This clonotype was seen many times. The chain uses TRBV19 and TRBJ1-5; maybe TRBD1 (5 bases). The CDR3 has 14 amino acids. Trimming stripped 5 bases from V and 4 bases from J, with 12 bases between. CDR1 and CDR2 from the germline V gene are LNHDA and SQIVND (reference sequence). CDR3 protein: CASSPAQGNQPQHF. The CDR3 DNA reads as TGTGCCAGTAGTCCCGCTCAGGGAAATCAGCCCCAGCATTTT.